A selection of T cell receptor beta chains follows, all from one sample in a study of T cells after yellow fever vaccination. TCRdb reprocessed the 5' RACE reads with MiXCR, giving one entry per CDR3 protein. The data hold hundreds of thousands of distinct CDR3 sequences, with approximately 5.2% observed a single time. The material sequenced was CD4+ T cells sorted from PBMCs, taken on the day of the yellow fever booster vaccination. These receptors originate from a man between 18 and 35 years old who received the YFV17D yellow fever vaccine. Each CDR3 is given with its conserved first and last residue. The order of the fields is clone size, CDR3 length, D gene, V gene, J gene, CDR3 DNA, CDR3 protein. D genes are given only for firm matches. Clone size, where shown, is once, few, many, or a class for clones that have expanded.

clone_size: many; cdr3_length: 15; d_call: -; v_call: TRBV11-2; j_call: TRBJ1-4; cdr3_nt: TGTGCCAGCAGCTTTAATAACAGGGTGGATGAAAAACTGTTTTTT; cdr3_aa: CASSFNNRVDEKLFF
clone_size: few; cdr3_length: 13; d_call: -; v_call: TRBV7-9; j_call: TRBJ1-2; cdr3_nt: TGTGCCAGCACCCCACAGGGAAATCTTGGCTACACCTTC; cdr3_aa: CASTPQGNLGYTF
clone_size: few; cdr3_length: 18; d_call: TRBD1; v_call: TRBV5-6; j_call: TRBJ1-2; cdr3_nt: TGTGCCAGCAGCTTACCGGGACAGGGCTCACCAATAAACTATGGCTACACCTTC; cdr3_aa: CASSLPGQGSPINYGYTF
clone_size: -; cdr3_length: 13; d_call: -; v_call: TRBV24-1; j_call: TRBJ2-2; cdr3_nt: TGTGCCACCAGTGAACAAAACACCGGGGAGCTGTTTTTT; cdr3_aa: CATSEQNTGELFF
clone_size: few; cdr3_length: 13; d_call: -; v_call: TRBV10-3; j_call: TRBJ1-6; cdr3_nt: TGTGCCATCGGTCCGGAATATAATTCACCCCTCCACTTT; cdr3_aa: CAIGPEYNSPLHF
clone_size: few; cdr3_length: 14; d_call: -; v_call: TRBV5-6; j_call: TRBJ2-7; cdr3_nt: TGTGCCAGCAGCTTGGTCGACCTTGGGCGCGAGCAGTACTTC; cdr3_aa: CASSLVDLGREQYF
clone_size: few; cdr3_length: 14; d_call: -; v_call: TRBV25-1; j_call: TRBJ1-1; cdr3_nt: TGTGCCAGCATAAGGTCTGAGGTGAACACTGAAGCTTTCTTT; cdr3_aa: CASIRSEVNTEAFF
clone_size: many; cdr3_length: 14; d_call: -; v_call: TRBV5-1; j_call: TRBJ2-1; cdr3_nt: TGCGCCAGCAGCCCCCGAGGCGGGGTGAATGAGCAGTTCTTC; cdr3_aa: CASSPRGGVNEQFF
clone_size: -; cdr3_length: 15; d_call: -; v_call: TRBV27; j_call: TRBJ2-1; cdr3_nt: TGTGCCAGCAGCCCCGCGGGGTTAAACTACAATGAGCAGTTCTTC; cdr3_aa: CASSPAGLNYNEQFF
clone_size: -; cdr3_length: 12; d_call: -; v_call: TRBV28; j_call: TRBJ2-1; cdr3_nt: TGTGCCAGCAGTGAGAACATCGGCGAGCAGTTCTTC; cdr3_aa: CASSENIGEQFF
clone_size: many; cdr3_length: 17; d_call: -; v_call: TRBV7-9; j_call: TRBJ2-3; cdr3_nt: TGTGCCAGCAGCAGAGCCTCCCTAAGCGCGGGAAAAGATACGCAGTATTTT; cdr3_aa: CASSRASLSAGKDTQYF
clone_size: -; cdr3_length: 14; d_call: -; v_call: TRBV15; j_call: TRBJ1-4; cdr3_nt: TGTGCCACCAGCAGAGATCGGGGGAGTGAAAAACTGTTTTTT; cdr3_aa: CATSRDRGSEKLFF
clone_size: few; cdr3_length: 19; d_call: TRBD2; v_call: TRBV4-3; j_call: TRBJ2-3; cdr3_nt: TGCGCCAGCAGCCCTAATCCTTCTAGCGGGGGGGCCCGGACAGATACGCAGTATTTT; cdr3_aa: CASSPNPSSGGARTDTQYF
clone_size: many; cdr3_length: 14; d_call: -; v_call: TRBV5-1; j_call: TRBJ2-1; cdr3_nt: TGCGCCAGCAGCTTGGCCGGCGCAGTGGATGAGCAGTTCTTC; cdr3_aa: CASSLAGAVDEQFF
clone_size: few; cdr3_length: 13; d_call: TRBD1; v_call: TRBV29-1; j_call: TRBJ1-1; cdr3_nt: TGCAGCGTTGGAAGGACAGGGAGGACTGAAGCTTTCTTT; cdr3_aa: CSVGRTGRTEAFF
clone_size: many; cdr3_length: 15; d_call: -; v_call: TRBV5-1; j_call: TRBJ2-2; cdr3_nt: TGCGCCAGCAGCTCGGACTTGATCCACACCGGGGAGCTGTTTTTT; cdr3_aa: CASSSDLIHTGELFF
clone_size: few; cdr3_length: 12; d_call: -; v_call: TRBV7-2; j_call: TRBJ2-1; cdr3_nt: TGTGCCAGCAGTCCTACTAGCCTCCTGCAGTTCTTC; cdr3_aa: CASSPTSLLQFF
clone_size: -; cdr3_length: 15; d_call: -; v_call: TRBV5-1; j_call: TRBJ1-3; cdr3_nt: TGCGCCAGCAGCTTGGAGTGGGGGCTTGGAAACACCATATATTTT; cdr3_aa: CASSLEWGLGNTIYF
clone_size: few; cdr3_length: 12; d_call: -; v_call: TRBV7-3; j_call: TRBJ1-1; cdr3_nt: TGTGCCAGCAGCTTAAGGGAGGGTGAAGCTTTCTTT; cdr3_aa: CASSLREGEAFF
clone_size: few; cdr3_length: 14; d_call: -; v_call: TRBV29-1; j_call: TRBJ1-1; cdr3_nt: TGCAGCGTTGAACGGGGGGGAGTTGGCGCTGAAGCTTTCTTT; cdr3_aa: CSVERGGVGAEAFF